This T cell receptor beta chain was captured in a study of identical twins. Broader study findings: Invariant T cells like MAIT and iNKT could partly confound the zero-insertion analyses.

This CDR3 has 14 amino acids. V shed 6 bases, J shed 7 bases, and the junction held 4 bases outside the gene matches. Germline V gene data show CDR1 as MNHNS and CDR2 as SASEGT. TCRdb used MiXCR to reprocess the 5' RACE reads, holding one entry per CDR3 protein. This table holds 400,000 to 600,000 distinct CDR3 sequences, approximately 20% found once. This clonotype was seen more than once but under ten times. The antigen is not known. These sequences were also reported in another study, on yellow fever vaccine responses in identical twins. That source notes: Twin vaccine T cell responses reportedly seemed partly convergent, partly personalized.

The V gene is TRBV6-1, the J gene TRBJ1-6, with 9 bases that match TRBD1. What was sequenced was CD4+ T cells sorted from blood. The TCR comes from a woman aged 18-30 years in good health. CDR3 DNA sequence: TGTGCCAGCAGAAGGACAGGGGAAAATTCACCCCTCCACTTT. Translation gives CASRRTGENSPLHF.